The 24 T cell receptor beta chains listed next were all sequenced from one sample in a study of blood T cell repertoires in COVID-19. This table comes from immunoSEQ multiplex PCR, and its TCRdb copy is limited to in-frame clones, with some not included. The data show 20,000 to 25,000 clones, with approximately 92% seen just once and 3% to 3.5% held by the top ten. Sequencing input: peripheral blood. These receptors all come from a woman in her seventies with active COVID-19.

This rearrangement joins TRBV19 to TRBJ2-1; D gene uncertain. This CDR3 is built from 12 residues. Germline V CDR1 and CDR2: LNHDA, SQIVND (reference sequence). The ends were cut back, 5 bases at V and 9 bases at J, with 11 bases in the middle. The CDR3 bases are TGTGCCAGTAGTTCCCTTCCGGGTGAGCAGTTCTTC. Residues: CASSSLPGEQFF.

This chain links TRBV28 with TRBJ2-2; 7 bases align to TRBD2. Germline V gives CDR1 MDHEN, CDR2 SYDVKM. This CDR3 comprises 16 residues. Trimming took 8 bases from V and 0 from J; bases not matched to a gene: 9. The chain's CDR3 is CASVGGDRANTGELFF. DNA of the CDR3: TGTGCCAGCGTGGGGGGGGATCGGGCGAACACCGGGGAGCTGTTTTTT.

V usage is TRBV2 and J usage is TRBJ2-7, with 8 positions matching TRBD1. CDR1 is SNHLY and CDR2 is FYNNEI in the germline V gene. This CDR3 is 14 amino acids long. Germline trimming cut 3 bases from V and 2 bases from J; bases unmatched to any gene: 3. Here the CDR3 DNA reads TGTGCCAGCAGTGAGGGACAGGCTACCTACGAGCAGTACTTC. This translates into CASSEGQATYEQYF. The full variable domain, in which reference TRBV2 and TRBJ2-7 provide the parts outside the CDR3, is EPEVTQTPSHQVTQMGQEVILRCVPISNHLYFYWYRQILGQKVEFLVSFYNNEISEKSEIFDDQFSVERPDGSNFTLKIRSTKLEDSAMYFCASSEGQATYEQYFGPGTRLTVT.

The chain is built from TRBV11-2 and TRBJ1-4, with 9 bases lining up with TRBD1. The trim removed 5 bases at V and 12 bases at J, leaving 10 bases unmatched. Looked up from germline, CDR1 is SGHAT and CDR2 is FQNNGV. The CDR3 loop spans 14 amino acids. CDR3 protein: CASSLRTGASELFF. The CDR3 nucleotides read TGTGCCAGCAGCCTTCGGACAGGGGCGAGTGAACTGTTTTTT.

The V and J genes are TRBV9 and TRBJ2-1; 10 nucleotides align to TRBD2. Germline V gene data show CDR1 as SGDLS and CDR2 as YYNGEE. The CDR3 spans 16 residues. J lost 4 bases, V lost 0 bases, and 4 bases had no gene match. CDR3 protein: CASSVASGRGYNEQFF. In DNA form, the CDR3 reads TGTGCCAGCAGCGTAGCCAGCGGGAGGGGTTACAATGAGCAGTTCTTC.

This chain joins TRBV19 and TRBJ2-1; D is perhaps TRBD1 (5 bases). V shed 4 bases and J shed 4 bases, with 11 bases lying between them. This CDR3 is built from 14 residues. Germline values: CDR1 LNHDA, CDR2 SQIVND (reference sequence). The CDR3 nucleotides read TGTGCCAGTAGTAACTGGGGCGCTTACAATGAGCAGTTCTTC. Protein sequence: CASSNWGAYNEQFF.

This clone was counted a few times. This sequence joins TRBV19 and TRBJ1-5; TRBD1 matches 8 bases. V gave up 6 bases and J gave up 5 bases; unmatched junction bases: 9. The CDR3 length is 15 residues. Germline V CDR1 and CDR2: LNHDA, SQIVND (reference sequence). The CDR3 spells CASRIRDRRDQPQHF. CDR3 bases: TGTGCCAGTAGGATCCGGGACAGGAGAGATCAGCCCCAGCATTTT.

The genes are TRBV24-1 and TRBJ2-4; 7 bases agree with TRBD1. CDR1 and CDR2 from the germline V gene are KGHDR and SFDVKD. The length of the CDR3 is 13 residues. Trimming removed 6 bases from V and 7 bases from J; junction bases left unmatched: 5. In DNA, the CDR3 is TGTGCCACCAGTTTGACAGGGTCGAACATTCAGTACTTC. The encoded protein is CATSLTGSNIQYF.

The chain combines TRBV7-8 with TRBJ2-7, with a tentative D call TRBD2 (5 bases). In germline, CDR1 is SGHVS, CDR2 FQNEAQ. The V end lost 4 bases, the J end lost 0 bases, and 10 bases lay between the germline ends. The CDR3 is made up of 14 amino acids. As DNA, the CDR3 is TGTGCCAGCAGCTCCCTGGGGAGCTCCTACGAGCAGTACTTC. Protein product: CASSSLGSSYEQYF.

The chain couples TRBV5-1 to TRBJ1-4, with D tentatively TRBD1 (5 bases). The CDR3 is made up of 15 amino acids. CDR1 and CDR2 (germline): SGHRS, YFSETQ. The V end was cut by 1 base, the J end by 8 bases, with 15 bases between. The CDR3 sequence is CASSLSTARGEKLFF. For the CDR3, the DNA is TGCGCCAGCAGCTTGTCGACAGCCCGGGGGGAAAAACTGTTTTTT.

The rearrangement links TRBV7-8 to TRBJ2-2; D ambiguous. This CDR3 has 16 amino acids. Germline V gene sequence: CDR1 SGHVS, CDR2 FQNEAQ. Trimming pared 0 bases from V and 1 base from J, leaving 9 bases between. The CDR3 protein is CASSLALIGNTGELFF. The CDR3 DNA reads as TGTGCCAGCAGCTTAGCGCTAATCGGGAACACCGGGGAGCTGTTTTTT. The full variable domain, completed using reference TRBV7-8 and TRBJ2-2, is GAGVSQSPRYKVAKRGQDVALRCDPISGHVSLFWYQQALGQGPEFLTYFQNEAQLDKSGLPSDRFFAERPEGSVSTLKIQRTQQEDSAVYLCASSLALIGNTGELFFGEGSRLTVL.

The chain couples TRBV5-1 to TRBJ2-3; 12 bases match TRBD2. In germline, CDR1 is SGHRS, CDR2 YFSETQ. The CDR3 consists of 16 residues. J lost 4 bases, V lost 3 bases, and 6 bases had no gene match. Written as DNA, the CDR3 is TGCGCCAGCAGCTCCCTAGCGGGAGGGTCCTCAGATACGCAGTATTTT. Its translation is CASSSLAGGSSDTQYF.

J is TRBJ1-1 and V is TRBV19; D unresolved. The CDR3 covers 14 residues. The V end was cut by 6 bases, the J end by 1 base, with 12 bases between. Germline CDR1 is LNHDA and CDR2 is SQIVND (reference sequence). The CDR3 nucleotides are TGTGCCAGTAGACTCAAGGCGGCGAACACTGAAGCTTTCTTT. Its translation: CASRLKAANTEAFF.

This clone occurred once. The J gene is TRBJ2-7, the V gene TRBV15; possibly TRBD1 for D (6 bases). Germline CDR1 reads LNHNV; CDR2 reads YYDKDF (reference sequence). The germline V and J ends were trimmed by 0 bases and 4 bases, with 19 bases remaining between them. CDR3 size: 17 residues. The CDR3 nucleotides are TGTGCCACCAGCAGAGATGGTAGGGGGACGGCAAGGTACGAGCAGTACTTC. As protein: CATSRDGRGTARYEQYF. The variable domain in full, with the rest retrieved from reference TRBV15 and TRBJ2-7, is DAMVIQNPRYQVTQFGKPVTLSCSQTLNHNVMYWYQQKSSQAPKLLFHYYDKDFNNEADTPDNFQSRRPNTSFCFLDIRSPGLGDTAMYLCATSRDGRGTARYEQYFGPGTRLTVT.

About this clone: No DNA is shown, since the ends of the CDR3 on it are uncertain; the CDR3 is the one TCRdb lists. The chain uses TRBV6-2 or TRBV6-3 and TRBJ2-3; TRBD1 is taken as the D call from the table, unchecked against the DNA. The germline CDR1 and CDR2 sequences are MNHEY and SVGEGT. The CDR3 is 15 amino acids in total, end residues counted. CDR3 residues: CASSSSTGDTDTQYF.

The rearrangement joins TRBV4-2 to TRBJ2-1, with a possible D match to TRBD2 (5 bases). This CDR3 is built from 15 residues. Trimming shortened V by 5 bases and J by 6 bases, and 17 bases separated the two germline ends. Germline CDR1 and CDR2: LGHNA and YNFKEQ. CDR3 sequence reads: CASSDTRLLTNEQFF. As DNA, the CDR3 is TGTGCCAGCAGCGATACTAGATTACTTACCAATGAGCAGTTCTTC.

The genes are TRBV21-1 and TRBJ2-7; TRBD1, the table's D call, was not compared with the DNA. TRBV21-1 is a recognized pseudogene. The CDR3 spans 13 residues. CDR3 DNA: TGTGCCAGCAGCAACTGGCTCCCCAGCGAGCAGTACTTC. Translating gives CASSNWLPSEQYF.

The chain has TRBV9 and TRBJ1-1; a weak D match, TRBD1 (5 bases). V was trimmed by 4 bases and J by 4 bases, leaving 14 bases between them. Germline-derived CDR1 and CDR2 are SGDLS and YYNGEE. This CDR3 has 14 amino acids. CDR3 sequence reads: CASSLRWGGTEAFF. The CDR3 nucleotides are TGTGCCAGCAGCTTGAGGTGGGGCGGCACTGAAGCTTTCTTT.

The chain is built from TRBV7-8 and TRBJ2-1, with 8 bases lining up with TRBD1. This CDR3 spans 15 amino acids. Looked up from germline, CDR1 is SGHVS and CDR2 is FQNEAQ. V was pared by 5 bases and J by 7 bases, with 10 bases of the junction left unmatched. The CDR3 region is CASSLNTGGWNEQFF. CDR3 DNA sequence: TGTGCCAGCAGCCTAAATACAGGGGGGTGGAATGAGCAGTTCTTC.

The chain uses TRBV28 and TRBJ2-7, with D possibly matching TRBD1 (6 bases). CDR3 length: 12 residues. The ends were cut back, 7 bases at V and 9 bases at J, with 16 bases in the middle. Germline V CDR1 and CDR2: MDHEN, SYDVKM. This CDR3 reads CASNDGGRVQYF. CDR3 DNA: TGTGCCAGCAATGATGGGGGCCGGGTGCAGTACTTC.

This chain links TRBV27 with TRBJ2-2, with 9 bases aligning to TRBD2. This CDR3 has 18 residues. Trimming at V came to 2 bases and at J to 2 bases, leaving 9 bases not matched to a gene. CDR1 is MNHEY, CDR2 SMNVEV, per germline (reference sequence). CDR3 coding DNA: TGTGCCAGCAGTTTAATTAGCCTGGGACTAGCAAACACCGGGGAGCTGTTTTTT. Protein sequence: CASSLISLGLANTGELFF.

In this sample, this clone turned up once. Written as DNA, the CDR3 is TGCAGCGTACAGGGGGGTTCCGCTAGCACTGAAGCTTTCTTT. Encoded protein: CSVQGGSASTEAFF. The rearrangement uses TRBV29-1 and TRBJ1-1; 8 bases fit TRBD1. The CDR3 runs 14 residues. V dropped 6 bases and J dropped 4; count of bases not matched to a gene: 10. Germline values: CDR1 SQVTM, CDR2 ANQGSEA.

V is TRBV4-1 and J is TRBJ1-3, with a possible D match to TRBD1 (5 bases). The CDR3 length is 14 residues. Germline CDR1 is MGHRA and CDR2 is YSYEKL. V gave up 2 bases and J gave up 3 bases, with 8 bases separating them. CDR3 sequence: CASSQQGFGNTIYF. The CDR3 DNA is TGCGCCAGCAGCCAACAGGGATTTGGAAACACCATATATTTT.

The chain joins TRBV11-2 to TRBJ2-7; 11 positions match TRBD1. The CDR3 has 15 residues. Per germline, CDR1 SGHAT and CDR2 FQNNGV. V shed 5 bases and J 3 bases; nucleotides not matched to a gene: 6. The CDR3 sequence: CASSLTGTGGYEQYF. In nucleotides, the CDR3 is TGTGCCAGCAGCCTCACGGGGACAGGGGGCTACGAGCAGTACTTC.